This entry lists 7 T cell receptor beta chains sequenced from one sample in a study of OX40 agonist ivuxolimab in advanced cancers. Sequencing was performed with immunoSEQ multiplex PCR; in TCRdb, only in-frame clones are kept and a portion is missing. Of 50,000 to 55,000 clones detected, 75% to 90% appear once; the ten largest clones hold less than 2%. The starting material was CD4+ or CD8+ T cells sorted from blood, obtained in a trial of the OX40 agonist ivuxolimab. These receptors were taken from an adult with an advanced solid tumor such as melanoma, head and neck, liver or kidney cancer.

The V call is TRBV4-1, the J call TRBJ2-7; D remains unclear. This CDR3 has 14 residues. CDR1 is MGHRA, CDR2 YSYEKL, per germline. V lost 1 base and J 1 base, leaving 8 bases between the germline ends. CDR3 DNA: TGCGCCAGCAGCCAAGTTTACGGGTCCTACGAGCAGTACGTC. Translating gives CASSQVYGSYEQYV.

The gene calls are TRBV10-3 and TRBJ2-7; 10 nucleotides align to TRBD2. The CDR3 length is 15 residues. Trimming removed 3 bases from V and 1 base from J; junction bases left unmatched: 3. In germline, CDR1 is ENHRY, CDR2 SYGVKD. The CDR3 DNA reads as TGTGCCATCAGTGAAGCGGGAGGGGGGTCCTACGAGCAGTACGTC. Protein: CAISEAGGGSYEQYV.

The sample holds a few counts of this clone. The chain links TRBV5-1 to TRBJ2-3; TRBD1 matches 8 bases. The germline V gene encodes CDR1 SGHRS and CDR2 YFSETQ. V trimming: 0 bases; J trimming: 7 bases; junction bases outside the gene matches: 7. This CDR3 has 15 residues. The chain's CDR3 is CASSLGDRLRNTQYF. The CDR3 coding sequence is TGCGCCAGCAGCTTGGGGGACAGGTTGAGAAATACGCAGTATTTT.

This chain joins TRBV9 and TRBJ1-1; TRBD1 matches at 7 bases. V dropped 4 bases and J dropped 1; count of bases not matched to a gene: 4. The V gene's germline CDR1 is SGDLS and CDR2 YYNGEE. The CDR3 runs 14 residues. CDR3 sequence (DNA): TGTGCCAGCAGCCAGACAGGGAAGAACACTGAAGCTTTCTTT. Translating it yields CASSQTGKNTEAFF.

The chain uses TRBV28 and TRBJ1-5, with 7 positions matching TRBD1. V gave up 5 bases and J gave up 2 bases; unmatched junction bases: 6. Germline CDR1 is MDHEN and CDR2 is SYDVKM. The CDR3 loop spans 15 amino acids. CDR3 amino acids: CASSLDRVGNQPQHF. Written as DNA, the CDR3 is TGTGCCAGCAGTCTCGACAGGGTTGGCAATCAGCCCCAGCATTTT.

The chain links TRBV18 to TRBJ1-5; D is unclear. The CDR3 totals 14 residues. CDR1 is KGHSH, CDR2 LQKENI, per germline. V lost 3 bases and J 5 bases, leaving 11 bases between the germline ends. The CDR3 protein is CASSPRQRDQPQHF. CDR3 bases: TGTGCCAGCTCACCTCGACAAAGGGATCAGCCCCAGCATTTT.

The rearrangement joins TRBV28 to TRBJ1-5; D is uncertain. V lost 1 base to trimming and J lost 4 bases, with 5 bases between them. CDR1 is MDHEN, CDR2 SYDVKM, per germline. The length of the CDR3 is 13 residues. The CDR3: CASSLSGNQPQHF. The CDR3 DNA reads TGTGCCAGCAGTTTATCGGGGAATCAGCCCCAGCATTTT. The whole variable domain, filled in from reference TRBV28 and TRBJ1-5, reads DVKVTQSSRYLVKRTGEKVFLECVQDMDHENMFWYRQDPGLGLRLIYFSYDVKMKEKGDIPEGYSVSREKKERFSLILESASTNQTSMYLCASSLSGNQPQHFGDGTRLSIL.